What follows are 15 T cell receptor beta chains derived from one specimen sequenced in a study of molecular identifiers for immune sequencing clone quantification. TCRdb reprocessed the PCR reads via MiXCR and lists one record per CDR3 protein. The table shows approximately 97,000 distinct CDR3 sequences, with roughly 26% occurring only once. The source material was naive CD8+ T cells from blood, with Jurkat cell RNA spiked in. Stated subset: FACS-sorted CD8+CD4-CCR7+CD45RA+ naive T cells. The receptors stem from a human donor in good health. Some libraries in this study had Jurkat cell RNA spiked in.

Note on this clonotype: A read error may explain this, as a much larger clone is one base away. This rearrangement joins TRBV12-3 or TRBV12-4 to TRBJ2-5; the D gene is possibly TRBD2 (7 bases). The CDR3 sequence is 15 residues long. Trimming shortened V by 5 bases and J by 5 bases, and 18 bases separated the two germline ends. The CDR3 DNA reads as TGTGCCAGCAGTCTGACTAGAGGGGGGGCCGAGACCCAGTACTTC. As protein: CASSLTRGGAETQYF.

The rearrangement links TRBV7-3 to TRBJ1-1; D is perhaps TRBD1 (5 bases). Germline V lookup: CDR1 SGHTA, CDR2 FQGTGA. The CDR3 loop spans 13 amino acids. The V end was cut by 2 bases, the J end by 3 bases, with 7 bases between. CDR3 in amino acids: CASSLEGDTEAFF. In nucleotides, the CDR3 is TGTGCCAGCAGCTTAGAAGGGGACACTGAAGCTTTCTTT.

In its sample, this clonotype was seen a few times. The chain combines TRBV6-1 with TRBJ2-1; D not certain. V gave up 10 bases and J gave up 1 base, with 8 bases separating them. CDR3 size: 12 residues. Germline values: CDR1 MNHNS, CDR2 SASEGT. Here the CDR3 reads CATDRSYNEQFF. CDR3 bases: TGTGCCACCGACCGATCCTACAATGAGCAGTTCTTC.

This clonotype was detected only a few times. A much larger clone lies a single base off, so this may be a read error. The chain is built from TRBV12-3 or TRBV12-4 and TRBJ2-3, with D possibly being TRBD1 (6 bases). The V end was cut by 7 bases, the J end by 8 bases, with 19 bases between. The CDR3 is 14 amino acids. The CDR3 region is CASKSSGTIGTQYF. As DNA, the CDR3 is TGTGCCAGCAAATCATCCGGGACAATCGGTACGCAGTATTTT.

The sample holds a few counts of this clonotype. The V gene is TRBV29-1, the J gene TRBJ2-1; possible D gene TRBD2, 6 bases. This CDR3 region has 14 residues. Germline CDR1 is SQVTM and CDR2 is ANQGSEA. Trimming removed 5 bases at V and 0 bases at J, with 11 bases between. The CDR3 loop reads CSVPDGSSYNEQFF. The CDR3 DNA is TGCAGCGTTCCGGACGGGAGCTCCTACAATGAGCAGTTCTTC.

For this clonotype: This may arise from a read error, as a much more abundant clone is one base away. CDR3 bases: TGCAGCGTGGCAGAGACGTGTTATAGCAATCAGCCCCAGCATTTT. It translates to CSVAETCYSNQPQHF. This chain links TRBV29-1 with TRBJ1-5; no clear D gene. Germline V gene data show CDR1 as SQVTM and CDR2 as ANQGSEA. Trimming removed 6 bases from V and 0 bases from J, with 15 bases in between. The CDR3 has 15 amino acids.

This clonotype was seen many times. This chain uses TRBV27 with TRBJ1-1, with TRBD1 identical over 7 bases. Germline CDR1 MNHEY, CDR2 SMNVEV (reference sequence). CDR3 length: 14 amino acids. After removal of 6 bases from V and 1 base from J, the junction contained 5 bases not matched to a gene. For the CDR3, the DNA is TGTGCCAGCAGCCCAGGGGGACCGAACACTGAAGCTTTCTTT. Protein product: CASSPGGPNTEAFF.

This clonotype has at least ten counts. V and J are TRBV9 and TRBJ2-1, with a possible D match to TRBD1 (6 bases). Per the germline V gene, CDR1 is SGDLS and CDR2 is YYNGEE. The V gene lost 6 bases and the J gene lost 2 bases, with 9 bases spanning the gap. There are 13 residues in the CDR3. CDR3 in amino acids: CASTGDTYNEQFF. The CDR3 coding sequence is TGTGCCAGCACAGGGGACACCTACAATGAGCAGTTCTTC.

The sample holds a few counts of this clonotype. This may come from a read error, since a much larger clone is one base off. V and J are TRBV7-2 and TRBJ2-7, with 8 bases that match TRBD2. This CDR3 spans 15 amino acids. From germline, CDR1 is SGHTA and CDR2 FQGNSA. Unmatched junction bases numbered 5, after V lost 4 bases and J lost 0 bases. CDR3 nucleotide sequence: TGTGCCAGCAGCTGGACTAGCAGGACCTCCTACGAGCAGTACTTC. It yields the protein CASSWTSRTSYEQYF. The complete variable domain, with remaining parts taken from reference TRBV7-2 and TRBJ2-7, reads GAGVSQSPSNKVTEKGKDVELRCDPISGHTALYWYRQSLGQGLEFLIYFQGNSAPDKSGLPSDRFSAERTGGSVSTLTIQRTQQEDSAVYLCASSWTSRTSYEQYFGPGTRLTVT.

Ten or more counts support this clonotype. As DNA, the CDR3 is TGTGCCAGCAGCTTAGGGTCAGGAGCCCAAGAGACCCAGTACTTC. Translated, it gives CASSLGSGAQETQYF. The chain carries TRBV7-6 and TRBJ2-5; no definite D call. The CDR3 sequence is 15 residues long. CDR1 is SGHVS and CDR2 is FNYEAQ in the germline V gene. Trimming pared 1 base from V and 1 base from J, leaving 10 bases between.

As for this clonotype: Since no conserved phenylalanine or tryptophan closes the CDR3, a read error is the likely cause. The chain employs TRBV19 and TRBJ1-4; D is ambiguous. The length of the CDR3 is 14 residues. Trimming cost V 8 bases and J 7 bases, with 17 bases left between them. Per germline, CDR1 LNHDA and CDR2 SQIVND (reference sequence). Here the CDR3 reads CASSSLGLTEKLFS. The CDR3 nucleotides are TGTGCCAGTTCAAGTTTGGGGTTGACTGAAAAACTGTTTTCT.

This clonotype was seen repeatedly, ten times or more. The chain employs TRBV27 and TRBJ2-7, with a possible D match to TRBD2 (6 bases). The CDR3 runs to 12 residues. V lost 3 bases, J lost 3 bases, and 6 bases lay in between. CDR1 and CDR2 from the germline V gene are MNHEY and SMNVEV (reference sequence). CDR3 bases: TGTGCCAGCAGTTTCGGGGGCTACGAGCAGTACTTC. It encodes CASSFGGYEQYF.

This clonotype was counted many times. The genes are TRBV27 and TRBJ1-1; no reliable D call. Per the germline V gene, CDR1 is MNHEY and CDR2 is SMNVEV (reference sequence). The germline V and J ends were trimmed by 1 base and 1 base, with 4 bases remaining between them. The CDR3 runs to 13 residues. In DNA, the CDR3 is TGTGCCAGCAGTTTATTGTCGAACACTGAAGCTTTCTTT. Translated: CASSLLSNTEAFF.

In its sample, this clonotype was seen a few times. The CDR3 DNA reads as TGTGCCAGCAGCCAAGAGGGTCGGACTAATACGCAGTATTTT. Translation: CASSQEGRTNTQYF. The J gene is TRBJ2-3, the V gene TRBV3-1; possible D gene TRBD2, 6 bases. CDR3 length equals 14 residues. Deletions cut 0 bases from V and 7 bases from J, with 11 bases between. Germline V CDR1 and CDR2: LGHDT, YNNKEL (reference sequence).

This clonotype was detected ten times or more. The genes are TRBV4-1 and TRBJ2-7; D gene unclear. This CDR3 has 15 residues. Germline assignment: CDR1 MGHRA and CDR2 YSYEKL. V lost 0 bases, J lost 5 bases, and 14 bases lay in between. CDR3: CASSQDTKAPNEQYF. The CDR3 DNA sequence: TGCGCCAGCAGCCAAGATACCAAGGCCCCAAACGAGCAGTACTTC.